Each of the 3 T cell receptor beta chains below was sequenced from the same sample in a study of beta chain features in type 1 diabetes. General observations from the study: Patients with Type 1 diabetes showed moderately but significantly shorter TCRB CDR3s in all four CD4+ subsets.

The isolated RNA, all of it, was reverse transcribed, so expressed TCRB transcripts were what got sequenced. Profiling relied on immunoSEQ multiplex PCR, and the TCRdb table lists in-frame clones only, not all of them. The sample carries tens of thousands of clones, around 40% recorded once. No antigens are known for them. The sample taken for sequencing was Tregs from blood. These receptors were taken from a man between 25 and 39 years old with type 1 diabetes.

For the CDR3, the DNA is TGTGCCAGCAGCTTGAAGGGGCAAAGACAGCCCCAGCATTTT. Its protein product is CASSLKGQRQPQHF. The chain has TRBV5-6 and TRBJ1-5; D might be TRBD1 (5 bases). CDR1 is SGHDT, CDR2 YYEEEE, per germline. The CDR3 has 14 amino acids. V was trimmed by 1 base and J by 7 bases, leaving 12 bases between them.

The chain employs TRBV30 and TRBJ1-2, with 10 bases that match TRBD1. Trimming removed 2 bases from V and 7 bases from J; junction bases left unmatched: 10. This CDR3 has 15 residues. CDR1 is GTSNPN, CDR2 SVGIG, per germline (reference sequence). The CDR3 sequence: CAWSTPGQGSAGYTF. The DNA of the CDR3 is TGTGCCTGGAGTACTCCGGGACAGGGGTCGGCTGGCTACACCTTC.

The CDR3 DNA sequence: TGTGCCAGCAGCCCCCGGGGGACGGGATGGAACAATGAGCAGTTCTTC. Amino acid sequence: CASSPRGTGWNNEQFF. The chain links TRBV27 to TRBJ2-1; tentatively, D is TRBD2 (6 bases). Trimming cost V 6 bases and J 5 bases, with 20 bases left between them. CDR1 and CDR2 (germline): MNHEY, SMNVEV (reference sequence). CDR3 length: 16 residues.